The T cell receptor beta chain described here comes from a study of Ad26.COV2.S vaccination and SARS-CoV-2 variants. Study-wide points: Once vaccination had occurred, spike-specific CD8+ and CD4+ T cell responses reportedly showed substantial breadth.

V gave up 6 bases and J gave up 0 bases; unmatched junction bases: 16. Germline V CDR1 and CDR2: KGHSH, LQKENI. This CDR3 has 18 amino acids. Worth noting for this clone: Its target is not known.

Generated by immunoSEQ multiplex PCR, the TCRdb table keeps only in-frame clones and is missing some. The sample shows around 450,000 clones, 89% of them seen only once. As to treatment: approximately 18 received Ad26.COV2.S at low or high dose, single or two shots; several received placebo; per-sample allocation not given. The investigators took samples on day 63 after the first vaccine or placebo injection. Within Boston, the person who donated was an adult of 18-55 years. Specimen: peripheral blood, collected in a trial of Ad26.COV2.S vaccine versus placebo. The receptor was derived from a person aged 18-65 years who received the Ad26.COV2.S COVID-19 vaccine or a placebo. The rearrangement joins TRBV18 to TRBJ1-1; 7 bases match TRBD1. This chain's CDR3 is CASSLRSGTANMNTEAFF. The CDR3 coding sequence is TGTGCCAGCTCGTTACGTTCCGGGACAGCGAATATGAACACTGAAGCTTTCTTT.